The 32 T cell receptor beta chains below were found in one sample sequenced in a study of tumor and adjacent non-tumor tissue in lung cancer. No cell sorting was done before RNA was extracted from the tissue. This non-tumor lung sample came from over 3 cm beyond the tumor edge. TCRbeta libraries were built with three rounds of nested PCR, modified from ARM-PCR. TCRdb reanalysed the multiplex PCR reads using MiXCR and keeps one entry per CDR3 protein. The profile shows under 85,000 distinct CDR3 sequences, about 80% of them singletons. The specimen was distant non-tumor lung tissue. Receptors originate from a man aged 65-85 years with non-small cell lung cancer.

This clonotype showed up just once. This is likely a read error, given that the CDR3 carries no conserved phenylalanine or tryptophan at its end. The rearrangement joins TRBV11-1 to TRBJ1-1; 7 bases fit TRBD1. In germline, CDR1 is SGHAT, CDR2 FQDESV (reference sequence). V shed 5 bases and J 3 bases; nucleotides not matched to a gene: 3. This CDR3 has 13 amino acids. CDR3 nucleotides: TGTGCCAGCAGCGCCGACAGGGACACTGAAGCTTTCCCT. Translated, it gives CASSADRDTEAFP.

The rearrangement links TRBV5-4 to TRBJ2-5; 10 bases agree with TRBD1. V was clipped by 4 bases and J by 5 bases; unmatched bases: 8. The CDR3 has 15 residues. Germline V gene data show CDR1 as SGHNT and CDR2 as YYREEE (reference sequence). CDR3 sequence (DNA): TGTGCCAGCAGCCCTGCCTCGGGACAGGGGGAGACCCAGTACTTC. This codes for CASSPASGQGETQYF.

Worth noting for this clonotype: This may be a read error, as it is one base from a much larger clone. The CDR3 loop reads CATSDLLAGAWNEQFF. CDR3 DNA sequence: TGTGCCACCAGTGATTTGCTAGCGGGGGCCTGGAATGAGCAGTTCTTC. The chain has TRBV24-1 and TRBJ2-1; 10 bases map to TRBD2. The CDR3 length is 16 residues. Germline CDR1 KGHDR, CDR2 SFDVKD. The ends lost 0 bases at V and 7 bases at J; junction bases unmatched: 5.

The chain combines TRBV6-4 with TRBJ2-3; D is perhaps TRBD1 or TRBD2 (5 bases each). From germline, CDR1 is MRHNA and CDR2 SNTAGT. The CDR3 spans 13 residues. Trimming cost V 3 bases and J 11 bases, with 15 bases left between them. DNA of the CDR3: TGTGCCAGCAGTGAGCGTGAGGGGAGTATGCAGTATTTT. It specifies CASSEREGSMQYF.

Concerning this clonotype: A read error is likely, as this CDR3 ends without the conserved phenylalanine or tryptophan. The chain links TRBV13 to TRBJ2-3, with a possible D match to TRBD2 (5 bases). Looked up from germline, CDR1 is PRHDT and CDR2 is FYEKMQ (reference sequence). The CDR3 has 13 amino acids. Trimming left V 8 bases short and J 1 base short, with 10 bases between. DNA for the CDR3: TGTGCCAGCGAGGGCGTAGGCACAGATACGCAGTATTCT. Protein: CASEGVGTDTQYS.

On this clonotype itself: The missing conserved phenylalanine or tryptophan at the end of this CDR3 makes a read error likely. The V gene is TRBV6-5, the J gene TRBJ2-3; a weak D match, TRBD1 (5 bases). CDR3 length: 14 amino acids. CDR1 MNHEY and CDR2 SVGAGI come from the germline V gene. The CDR3 bases are TGTGTCAGCAGTTCAAGGACATTCACAGTTACGCAGTATTTG. Protein: CVSSSRTFTVTQYL.

A remark on this clonotype: An end of the junction does not agree with germline; a read error may underlie this. The gene calls are TRBV29-1 and TRBJ2-2; tentatively, D is TRBD2 (6 bases). From germline, CDR1 is SQVTM and CDR2 ANQGSEA. This CDR3 has 13 residues. This CDR3 is CRVGVREAGEPSF. As DNA, the CDR3 is TGCAGAGTTGGGGTCAGGGAGGCCGGGGAGCCGTCTTTT.

Remarks on this clonotype: The CDR3 end shows no conserved phenylalanine or tryptophan, and so a read error is likely. The CDR3 region has the DNA TGCGCCAGCAAGGAGGCGGGCACAGATACGCAGTATTCT. It yields the protein CASKEAGTDTQYS. The chain couples TRBV10-2 to TRBJ2-3; tentatively, D is TRBD2 (5 bases). Trimming removed 7 bases from V and 1 base from J, with 9 bases in between. This CDR3 contains 13 residues. CDR1 is WSHSY, CDR2 SAAADI, per germline.

This clonotype was seen just once. Germline is not matched at one junction end, which may reflect a read error. This chain uses TRBV10-3 with TRBJ2-5; D possibly matches TRBD1 or TRBD2 (6 bases each). Germline-derived CDR1 and CDR2 are ENHRY and SYGVKD. The CDR3 length is 16 residues. CDR3 loop: CAIRIEGGPLSGSQYF. The DNA of the CDR3 is TGTGCCATCAGGATCGAGGGGGGCCCTTTGTCAGGGTCCCAATACTTC.

This clonotype occurred many times. The chain employs TRBV5-6 and TRBJ2-3; no clear D gene. Trimming removed 1 base at V and 0 bases at J, with 9 bases between. CDR3 length: 15 residues. Germline V gives CDR1 SGHDT, CDR2 YYEEEE. The CDR3 spells CASSLSATSTDTQYF. The CDR3, as DNA: TGTGCCAGCAGCTTGTCAGCGACTAGCACAGATACGCAGTATTTT.

In its sample, this clonotype was seen a few times. The V and J genes are TRBV11-2 and TRBJ2-2; D perhaps matches TRBD1 (6 bases). V was clipped by 6 bases and J by 6 bases, with 17 bases between them. The CDR3 is 15 amino acids. Germline lookup yields CDR1 SGHAT and CDR2 FQNNGV. The CDR3 spells CASSIRQVAAGELFF. CDR3 nucleotide sequence: TGTGCCAGCAGTATAAGACAGGTGGCCGCCGGGGAGCTGTTTTTT.

About this clonotype: A read error may account for a junction end that differs from germline. The chain links TRBV29-1 to TRBJ2-3; possibly TRBD1 for D (8 bases). Per the germline V gene, CDR1 is SQVTM and CDR2 is ANQGSEA. The CDR3 is 17 residues long. The CDR3 reads CCLLPYVTGGDTDMQYF. In DNA, the CDR3 is TGCTGCTTACTCCCATATGTAACAGGGGGGGACACAGATATGCAGTATTTT.

Remarks on this clonotype: This CDR3 fails to terminate in the conserved phenylalanine or tryptophan, so it likely reflects a read error. The chain employs TRBV5-4 and TRBJ2-1; D is undetermined. The CDR3 covers 13 residues. Germline loops: CDR1 SGHNT, CDR2 YYREEE (reference sequence). The CDR3 DNA follows: TGTATCAGTAGCTTGGTGGCGTACAATGAGCAGTTCTTA. This codes for CISSLVAYNEQFL.

This clonotype was picked up a small number of times. One end of the junction varies from germline; a read error may be responsible. The chain couples TRBV11-3 to TRBJ2-3; tentatively, D is TRBD2 (5 bases). The CDR3 has 15 residues. From germline, CDR1 is SGHNT and CDR2 YENEEA. This CDR3 reads CASTRRELSTETQYF. The CDR3, as DNA: TGTGCCAGCACCCGTCGGGAACTAAGCACAGAAACGCAGTATTTC.

Comment on this clonotype: At one boundary the junction diverges from the germline segment, which might be a read error. The rearrangement links TRBV10-3 to TRBJ2-1, with 9 bases lining up with TRBD1. Looked up from germline, CDR1 is ENHRY and CDR2 is SYGVKD. The CDR3 is made up of 14 amino acids. CDR3: CSISSGQGIHEQFF. The CDR3 nucleotides are TGTTCCATCAGTTCGGGACAGGGAATACATGAGCAGTTCTTC.

Details on this clonotype: Mismatch with germline at one junction end may stem from a read error. The chain couples TRBV5-5 to TRBJ2-7; possible D gene TRBD1, 6 bases. This CDR3 has 16 amino acids. Germline lookup yields CDR1 SGHKS and CDR2 YYEKEE (reference sequence). CDR3 bases: TGTGCCAGCAGCTTGGCCGCGACCGGGGACACCTACGCGCAGTACTTC. It codes for CASSLAATGDTYAQYF.

The chain joins TRBV2 to TRBJ2-6; D perhaps matches TRBD2 (6 bases). This CDR3 is built from 16 residues. Germline CDR1 reads SNHLY; CDR2 reads FYNNEI. Deletions cut 11 bases from V and 19 bases from J, with 36 bases between. CDR3 loop: CAAAGRGVSGANALTF. As DNA, the CDR3 is TGTGCCGCGGCCGGGAGAGGAGTCTCTGGGGCCAACGCCCTCACTTTC.

In its sample, this clonotype was seen a few times. A much larger clone is a single base away; this may be a read error. The chain is built from TRBV12-3 or TRBV12-4 and TRBJ1-1; D remains unclear. Trimming left V 3 bases short and J 5 bases short, with 10 bases between. The CDR3 loop spans 13 amino acids. The CDR3 is CASSFLAKTEAFF. Here the CDR3 DNA reads TGTGCCAGCAGTTTTTTGGCGAAGACTGAAGCTTTCTTT.

A word on this clonotype: This likely comes from a read error, as the CDR3 has no conserved phenylalanine or tryptophan at its end. This chain connects TRBV12-5 to TRBJ1-1; D not certain. V was cut by 1 base and J by 3 bases, with 21 bases left in between. The germline V gene has CDR1 LGHNT and CDR2 FRNRAP. CDR3 length: 18 amino acids. The CDR3 here is CASGLALSGVGGDTEAFL. In DNA form, the CDR3 reads TGTGCTAGTGGTTTGGCCCTCTCCGGGGTCGGAGGAGACACTGAAGCTTTCCTT.

CDR3 region: CASSTQGVNEAFF. The CDR3 bases are TGCGCCAGCAGCACCCAGGGTGTCAATGAAGCTTTCTTT. The chain combines TRBV4-1 with TRBJ1-1; maybe TRBD1 (5 bases). This CDR3 has 13 amino acids. Trimming pared 5 bases from V and 7 bases from J, leaving 14 bases between. CDR1 and CDR2 from the germline V gene are MGHRA and YSYEKL.

Of note for this clonotype: One base away lies a much larger clone, so this may be a sequencing read error. The V gene is TRBV7-8, the J gene TRBJ1-1; the D is unclear. Germline V gene data show CDR1 as SGHVS and CDR2 as FQNEAQ. This CDR3 is 14 amino acids long. Trimming cost V 1 base and J 7 bases, with 13 bases left between them. Written as DNA, the CDR3 is TGTGCCAGCAGCTTAGTATGGGGTGACATTGAAGCTTTCTTT. This translates into CASSLVWGDIEAFF.

On this clonotype: One junction end disagrees with the germline gene, perhaps due to a read error. The chain recombines TRBV5-4 with TRBJ2-7; 7 bases agree with TRBD2. The germline CDR1 and CDR2 sequences are SGHNT and YYREEE (reference sequence). The CDR3 runs to 13 residues. DNA for the CDR3: TGTGCCAGTAGCTCGGGACTATGCTACGAGCAGTACTTC. Translated: CASSSGLCYEQYF.

The chain couples TRBV11-3 to TRBJ2-7; D not resolved. This CDR3 has 12 amino acids. The germline gives CDR1 SGHNT, CDR2 YENEEA. V gave up 1 base and J gave up 13 bases, with 14 bases separating them. For the CDR3, the DNA is TGTGCCAGCAGCTTAGTTCGGTACGAGGACTACTTC. It specifies CASSLVRYEDYF.

The chain is built from TRBV29-1 and TRBJ2-1; D gene ambiguous. Germline CDR1 reads SQVTM; CDR2 reads ANQGSEA. CDR3 length: 12 amino acids. This chain's CDR3 is CSVRIGPGGQFF. CDR3 bases: TGCAGTGTTCGCATAGGGCCCGGTGGGCAGTTCTTC.

Remarks on this clonotype: The junction differs from germline at one of its ends, possibly a read error. V gene TRBV11-2 combines with J gene TRBJ2-5, with D tentatively TRBD1 (6 bases). CDR1 SGHAT and CDR2 FQNNGV come from the germline V gene. CDR3 size: 15 residues. Here the CDR3 DNA reads TGTACCAGCAGCCCGGGGACACTTGGGCGAGAGACCCAGTACTTC. Residues: CTSSPGTLGRETQYF.

About this clonotype: One base away lies a much larger clone, so this may be a sequencing read error. The conserved final phenylalanine or tryptophan is absent from the CDR3, which likely points to a read error. The chain recombines TRBV25-1 with TRBJ2-3; D gene uncertain. This CDR3 contains 13 residues. V lost 1 base to trimming and J lost 2 bases, with 4 bases between them. Germline V gene data show CDR1 as MGHDK and CDR2 as SYGVNS. In DNA form, the CDR3 reads TGTGCCAGCAGTGAATGGATCACAGATACGCAGTATTTA. It translates to CASSEWITDTQYL.

V usage is TRBV4-1 and J usage is TRBJ2-2; 10 bases map to TRBD2. Germline CDR1 is MGHRA and CDR2 is YSYEKL. Trimming at V came to 0 bases and at J to 7 bases, leaving 5 bases not matched to a gene. The CDR3 totals 16 residues. This CDR3 reads CASSQDISGGLGELFF. The CDR3 region has the DNA TGCGCCAGCAGCCAAGATATTAGCGGGGGGCTCGGGGAGCTGTTTTTT.

Notes on this clonotype: Sequence at one end of the junction differs from germline and may be a read error. J is TRBJ2-7 and V is TRBV11-1; D is ambiguous. Germline V gene data show CDR1 as SGHAT and CDR2 as FQDESV (reference sequence). This CDR3 region has 15 residues. CDR3 sequence (DNA): TGTGCCAGCATCTTAGAAGCTTCCACCTCCTGCGAGCAATACTTC. Its protein is CASILEASTSCEQYF.

The sample holds many counts of this clonotype. CDR3 nucleotide sequence: TGCGCCAGCAGCCAAGATTTGAGTGGTGGCAGGGGTGAAAAACTGTTTTTT. This encodes CASSQDLSGGRGEKLFF. The J gene is TRBJ1-4, the V gene TRBV4-1; D might be TRBD1 (6 bases). Germline values: CDR1 MGHRA, CDR2 YSYEKL. The CDR3 has 17 residues. V was trimmed by 0 bases and J by 7 bases, leaving 18 bases between them.

As to this clonotype: The junction departs from the called germline gene at one end, perhaps through a read error. CDR3 in DNA: TGTGCCAGCAATACCGGGAATGAACAGTTATTT. Translating gives CASNTGNEQLF. The chain combines TRBV6-5 with TRBJ2-1; a possible D gene is TRBD2 (5 bases). This CDR3 has 11 amino acids. Looked up from germline, CDR1 is MNHEY and CDR2 is SVGAGI.

A remark on this clonotype: One end of the junction does not line up with germline, which may come from a read error. The rearrangement uses TRBV11-2 and TRBJ2-7; possible D gene TRBD2, 5 bases. The CDR3 has 13 residues. Germline loops: CDR1 SGHAT, CDR2 FQNNGV. The CDR3 bases are TGTGCCAGTAGCTTTCACGGAGACTACGAGTACTACTTC. Protein product: CASSFHGDYEYYF.

Turning to this clonotype: The CDR3 does not close with the conserved phenylalanine or tryptophan, likely indicating a read error. The rearrangement joins TRBV11-2 to TRBJ1-2, with D unresolved. Germline CDR1 and CDR2: SGHAT and FQNNGV. Trimming pared 1 base from V and 2 bases from J, leaving 8 bases between. The CDR3 loop spans 14 amino acids. The DNA of the CDR3 is TGTGCCAGCAGCTTAGCAGTACAAAACTATGGCTACACCTGC. Amino acid sequence: CASSLAVQNYGYTC.